Listed here are 10 T cell receptor beta chains from one sample, sequenced in a study of CD4+ T cells in melanoma. Libraries were prepared by immunoSEQ multiplex PCR; TCRdb keeps only in-frame clonotypes and omits some of them. The repertoire consists of over 6,500 clones, with about 70% occurring once and the leading ten covering 30%. The sample taken for sequencing was cells from a culture (not recorded whether cultured in vitro). The receptors stem from a human donor with melanoma.

The chain employs TRBV2 and TRBJ2-7; D may correspond to TRBD1 or TRBD2 (6 bases each). CDR3 length: 11 residues. Germline assignment: CDR1 SNHLY and CDR2 FYNNEI. V lost 7 bases to trimming and J lost 7 bases, with 11 bases between them. Here the CDR3 DNA reads TGTGCCAGCACGGGGGCGCTTGAGCAGTACTTC. Its protein product is CASTGALEQYF. The full variable domain, in which reference TRBV2 and TRBJ2-7 provide the parts outside the CDR3, is EPEVTQTPSHQVTQMGQEVILRCVPISNHLYFYWYRQILGQKVEFLVSFYNNEISEKSEIFDDQFSVERPDGSNFTLKIRSTKLEDSAMYFCASTGALEQYFGPGTRLTVT.

V usage is TRBV6-5 and J usage is TRBJ1-6; D is perhaps TRBD1 (5 bases). The CDR3 has 13 amino acids. CDR1 MNHEY and CDR2 SVGAGI come from the germline V gene. Trimming removed 7 bases from V and 10 bases from J, with 14 bases in between. The CDR3 DNA follows: TGTGCCAGCAACGTGCAGGGCTACTCACCCCTCCACTTT. This encodes CASNVQGYSPLHF.

By share, this clone counts as medium-sized (0.01 to 0.1%). The chain joins TRBV4-3 to TRBJ1-1; D is possibly TRBD1 (6 bases). In germline, CDR1 is LGHNA, CDR2 YSLEER. V lost 0 bases, J lost 0 bases, and 17 bases lay in between. CDR3 length: 18 residues. The CDR3: CASSQDTLREGVNTEAFF. CDR3 coding DNA: TGCGCCAGCAGCCAAGATACCCTTCGAGAGGGGGTGAACACTGAAGCTTTCTTT.

The chain couples TRBV7-2 to TRBJ2-2; D is undetermined. There are 16 residues in the CDR3. The V end was cut by 3 bases, the J end by 2 bases, with 13 bases between. CDR1 and CDR2 from the germline V gene are SGHTA and FQGNSA. The CDR3 sequence is CASSFLGSTNTGELFF. In nucleotides, the CDR3 is TGTGCCAGCAGCTTCCTCGGATCAACTAACACCGGGGAGCTGTTTTTT.

This clone appeared a single time. The chain is built from TRBV7-9 and TRBJ1-1, with unresolved D. The CDR3 has 12 amino acids. The germline V gene has CDR1 SEHNR and CDR2 FQNEAQ (reference sequence). Trimming removed 6 bases at V and 3 bases at J, with 8 bases between. The chain's CDR3 is CASSSWDTEAFF. The DNA for the CDR3 is TGTGCCAGCAGTTCTTGGGACACTGAAGCTTTCTTT.

This clone was observed a single time. This chain joins TRBV5-5 and TRBJ1-2, with a weak D call TRBD1 (5 bases). Germline V CDR1 and CDR2: SGHKS, YYEKEE (reference sequence). CDR3 size: 15 residues. The germline V and J ends were trimmed by 6 bases and 2 bases, with 17 bases remaining between them. As DNA, the CDR3 is TGTGCCAGCAACAAGCGTCAGGGTTGGAACTATGGCTACACCTTC. This codes for CASNKRQGWNYGYTF.

This clone was seen a single time. The CDR3 coding sequence is TGTGCCAGTAGGGCCGGGACAGGCGGAGCCTACGAGCAGTACTTC. It translates to CASRAGTGGAYEQYF. The rearrangement links TRBV19 to TRBJ2-7, with 8 bases identical to TRBD1. The CDR3 sequence is 15 residues long. CDR1 and CDR2 from the germline V gene are LNHDA and SQIVND (reference sequence). The V gene end was trimmed by 6 bases and the J gene end by 2 bases; junction bases not matched to a gene: 9.

The chain recombines TRBV7-3 with TRBJ1-1; D gene ambiguous. The CDR3 has 14 residues. Per the germline V gene, CDR1 is SGHTA and CDR2 is FQGTGA. V shed 3 bases and J shed 1 base, with 9 bases lying between them. In DNA form, the CDR3 reads TGTGCCAGCAGCTTGGGAGCCGGGAACACTGAAGCTTTCTTT. Translated, it gives CASSLGAGNTEAFF.

The J gene is TRBJ1-2, the V gene TRBV6-5; D is undetermined. V lost 4 bases, J lost 2 bases, and 14 bases lay in between. Germline CDR1 and CDR2: MNHEY and SVGAGI. This CDR3 has 15 residues. CDR3 bases: TGTGCCAGCAGTTCCCTTACAGCAGGCAACTATGGCTACACCTTC. The encoded protein is CASSSLTAGNYGYTF.

The chain recombines TRBV27 with TRBJ2-7; D gene uncertain. Germline V gene lookup returns CDR1 MNHEY and CDR2 SMNVEV (reference sequence). Trimming removed 6 bases from V and 5 bases from J, with 8 bases in between. The CDR3 is 11 residues long. This CDR3 is CASRDVHEQYF. In DNA, the CDR3 is TGTGCCAGCAGAGACGTTCACGAGCAGTACTTC.